Here is one TCR beta chain with its context. Its antigen remains unidentified. In germline, CDR1 is SGHKS, CDR2 YYEKEE (reference sequence). The CDR3 contains 16 residues. V gave up 1 base and J gave up 2 bases, with 12 bases separating them. The sample belongs to a study of shared clonotypes between healthy human individuals. Study observations and caveats: Though the depth was large, rarefaction showed that sorted-subset sequencing was incomplete.

Genomic DNA from each subset was divided evenly over several immunoSEQ plates. Replicate sorted-subset PCRs were loaded with roughly 190 ng DNA, 30,000 to 35,000 T cell genomes. Using immunoSEQ multiplex PCR, the repertoire was profiled, and TCRdb retains in-frame clones only, with some absent. There are about 1.1 million clones in the sample; about 72% occur only once, and 0.85% to 1% lies in the top ten. The source material was memory CD4+ T cells from PBMCs. The subset denotes: CD45RA-negative fraction. V is TRBV5-5 and J is TRBJ2-2; D uncertain. This receptor was identified in a man aged 18 to 29 in good health. Some clones in this sample may be carry-over from other donors' samples. The CDR3: CASSLTGRSNTGELFF. CDR3 sequence (DNA): TGTGCCAGCAGCTTGACGGGCAGGTCTAACACCGGGGAGCTGTTTTTT. Drawing the rest from reference TRBV5-5 and TRBJ2-2, the complete variable domain is DAGVTQSPTHLIKTRGQQVTLRCSPISGHKSVSWYQQVLGQGPQFIFQYYEKEERGRGNFPDRFSARQFPNYSSELNVNALLLGDSALYLCASSLTGRSNTGELFFGEGSRLTVL.